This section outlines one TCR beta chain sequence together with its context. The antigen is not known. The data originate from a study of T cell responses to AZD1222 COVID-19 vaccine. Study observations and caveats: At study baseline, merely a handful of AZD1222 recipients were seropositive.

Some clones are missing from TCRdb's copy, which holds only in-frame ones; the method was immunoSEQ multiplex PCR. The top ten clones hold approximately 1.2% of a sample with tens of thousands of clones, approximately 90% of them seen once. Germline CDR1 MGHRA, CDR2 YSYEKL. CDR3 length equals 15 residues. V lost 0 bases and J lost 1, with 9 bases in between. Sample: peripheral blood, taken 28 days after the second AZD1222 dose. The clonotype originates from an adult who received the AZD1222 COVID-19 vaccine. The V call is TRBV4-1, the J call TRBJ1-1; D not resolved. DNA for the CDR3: TGCGCCAGCAGCCAAGATGGGCGGTCGAACACTGAAGCTTTCTTT. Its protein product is CASSQDGRSNTEAFF.